This passage covers 10 T cell receptor beta chains from one sample sequenced in a study of shared clonotypes between healthy human individuals. Assay used: immunoSEQ multiplex PCR; TCRdb lists only in-frame clones, some missing. In the table there are 1 million to 1.2 million clones, 70% to 85% of which are singletons. Sample: memory CD4+ T cells from PBMCs. Documented subset: CD45RA-negative fraction. These receptors were collected from a man aged 18 to 35 in good health. Some clones in this sample may be carry-over from other donors' samples.

This clone was picked up a small number of times. The CDR3 protein is CASSSGLMDIQYF. CDR3 coding DNA: TGTGCCAGTAGTAGCGGACTCATGGACATTCAGTACTTC. V and J are TRBV19 and TRBJ2-4; perhaps TRBD2 as D (5 bases). The CDR3 extends over 13 amino acids. Trimming removed 4 bases from V and 8 bases from J, with 12 bases in between. CDR1 is LNHDA, CDR2 SQIVND, per germline (reference sequence).

This clone was counted a single time. CDR3 bases: TGCGCCAGCAGCTTTTCTGGGCAGGTCTATTACGAGCAGTACTTC. Encoded protein: CASSFSGQVYYEQYF. V gene TRBV5-1 combines with J gene TRBJ2-7; D unresolved. Between the trimmed V and J ends, which lost 2 bases and 4 bases, there was a span of 16 bases. Germline CDR1 is SGHRS and CDR2 is YFSETQ. The length of the CDR3 is 15 residues.

V usage is TRBV18 and J usage is TRBJ1-2; D is undetermined. The CDR3 covers 14 residues. The V gene lost 2 bases and the J gene lost 3 bases, with 10 bases spanning the gap. Germline V gives CDR1 KGHSH, CDR2 LQKENI. The chain's CDR3 is CASSPGTDYYGYTF. The CDR3 DNA follows: TGTGCCAGCTCACCAGGAACGGACTACTATGGCTACACCTTC.

The chain joins TRBV4-1 to TRBJ2-3, with a possible D match to TRBD2 (5 bases). The CDR3 runs to 15 residues. Between the trimmed V and J ends, which lost 0 bases and 6 bases, there was a span of 13 bases. The V gene's germline CDR1 is MGHRA and CDR2 YSYEKL. The CDR3 reads CASSQERTQRDTQYF. Written as DNA, the CDR3 is TGCGCCAGCAGCCAAGAGAGAACACAGCGGGATACGCAGTATTTT.

This clone has just a few counts. The rearrangement links TRBV5-8 to TRBJ1-1, with D unresolved. The CDR3 loop spans 13 amino acids. V lost 6 bases and J lost 3, with 12 bases in between. The V gene's germline CDR1 is SGHTS and CDR2 YDEGEE. The DNA for the CDR3 is TGTGCCAGCACCCCTGGACGGTACACTGAAGCTTTCTTT. Residues: CASTPGRYTEAFF.

A word on this clone: Distinct nucleotide sequences in the sample also encode this CDR3. The rearrangement uses TRBV20-1 and TRBJ1-2, with D uncertain. This CDR3 has 11 residues. Germline CDR1 is DFQATT and CDR2 is SNEGSKA (reference sequence). The V end lost 6 bases, the J end lost 4 bases, and 9 bases lay between the germline ends. DNA for the CDR3: TGCAGTGCCCCCGTAGGCTATGGCTACACCTTC. It encodes CSAPVGYGYTF.

The sample holds one count of this clone. The chain couples TRBV6-1 to TRBJ2-7; D call uncertain. From germline, CDR1 is MNHNS and CDR2 SASEGT. V lost 3 bases to trimming and J lost 2 bases, with 11 bases between them. This CDR3 has 14 residues. CDR3 sequence reads: CASSDFNPPYEQYF. In DNA form, the CDR3 reads TGTGCCAGCAGTGATTTTAACCCCCCCTACGAGCAGTACTTC.

This clone appeared many times. This specimen includes other DNA sequences encoding the same CDR3. The rearrangement links TRBV5-1 to TRBJ2-1; D gene uncertain. Trimming cost V 0 bases and J 2 bases, with 6 bases left between them. CDR3 length: 14 residues. Germline CDR1 reads SGHRS; CDR2 reads YFSETQ. The CDR3 loop is CASSLADAYNEQFF. The CDR3 nucleotides read TGCGCCAGCAGCTTGGCCGACGCCTACAATGAGCAGTTCTTC.

The V call is TRBV7-9, the J call TRBJ1-1, with a possible D match to TRBD1 (5 bases). Germline V gene data show CDR1 as SEHNR and CDR2 as FQNEAQ (reference sequence). The length of the CDR3 is 18 residues. Between the trimmed V and J ends, which lost 3 bases and 0 bases, there was a span of 20 bases. The CDR3 reads CASSFSPGGRNMNTEAFF. In DNA, the CDR3 is TGTGCCAGCAGCTTTTCCCCGGGGGGAAGAAACATGAACACTGAAGCTTTCTTT.

The chain recombines TRBV10-3 with TRBJ1-2; 9 nucleotides match TRBD1. Germline V lookup: CDR1 ENHRY, CDR2 SYGVKD. V lost 4 bases and J lost 4; bases outside the gene matches: 7. The CDR3 consists of 15 residues. CDR3 bases: TGTGCCATCAGTGGTGGGACAGGGATCTCCTATGGCTACACCTTC. As protein: CAISGGTGISYGYTF.